This TCR beta chain was sequenced during a study of T cell responses to AZD1222 COVID-19 vaccine. Repertoires were generated with immunoSEQ multiplex PCR, while TCRdb's copy carries only in-frame clones and drops some. The data show roughly 130,000 clones, 80% to 95% seen once. The CDR3 is 16 residues long. CDR1 is MNHEY, CDR2 SVGEGT, per germline. V was pared by 4 bases and J by 3 bases, with 9 bases of the junction left unmatched. The input for sequencing was peripheral blood, taken on day 0 of AZD1222 vaccination. The chain couples TRBV6-2 or TRBV6-3 to TRBJ2-7; 10 bases are a match to TRBD2. This TCR was sampled from an adult in good health. Written as DNA, the CDR3 is TGTGCCAGCAGTTTGGATCGACTAGCGGGTCTCTACGAGCAGTACTTC. Amino acid sequence: CASSLDRLAGLYEQYF.